Listed here are 25 T cell receptor beta chains from one sample, sequenced in a study of human T cells and chemical hapten exposure. Time point defined: healthy volunteer bleed at 2 weeks. Unseparated into fractions, whole blood served as the source from which total RNA was extracted. TCRdb ran MiXCR on the RACE reads and lists one entry per CDR3 protein. The repertoire holds just over 90,000 distinct CDR3 sequences, with approximately 10% as singletons. Material: whole blood. The source is a female donor in good health. Some clones in this sample may be carry-over from other donors' samples.

This sequence joins TRBV6-5 and TRBJ2-7, with TRBD2 as a possible D gene (6 bases). The CDR3 is 13 amino acids. V was clipped by 5 bases and J by 3 bases, with 11 bases between them. The V gene's germline CDR1 is MNHEY and CDR2 SVGAGI. The CDR3 nucleotides read TGTGCCAGCAGTCGCGGGAAGGGCTACGAGCAGTACTTC. Translation: CASSRGKGYEQYF.

J is TRBJ2-1 and V is TRBV12-3 or TRBV12-4; tentative D call: TRBD2 (7 bases). Trimming shortened V by 9 bases and J by 2 bases, and 17 bases separated the two germline ends. This CDR3 spans 15 amino acids. CDR3 nucleotide sequence: TGTGCCAGTCGAGGGGGGGCGGGAGCCTACAATGAGCAGTTCTTC. Amino acid sequence: CASRGGAGAYNEQFF.

A few counts support this clonotype. The CDR3 nucleotides are TGCAGCGTTATCCCGGAGGAGACCCAGTACTTC. This codes for CSVIPEETQYF. The rearrangement joins TRBV20-1 to TRBJ2-5, with D unclear. Germline loops: CDR1 DFQATT, CDR2 SNEGSKA (reference sequence). This CDR3 comprises 11 residues.

This clonotype was seen repeatedly, ten times or more. This rearrangement joins TRBV28 to TRBJ2-6; D unresolved. This CDR3 is 16 amino acids long. Looked up from germline, CDR1 is MDHEN and CDR2 is SYDVKM. The V and J ends lost 5 bases and 2 bases respectively, with 13 bases between them. CDR3 sequence (DNA): TGTGCCAGCAGTCTATCCGGTGAAACTGGGGCCAACGTCCTGACTTTC. Encoded protein: CASSLSGETGANVLTF.

The rearrangement links TRBV4-2 to TRBJ2-1; 8 positions agree with TRBD2. Germline CDR1 LGHNA, CDR2 YNFKEQ. The J segment lost 4 bases and the V segment lost 3 bases, leaving 11 bases of the junction unmatched. This CDR3 is built from 17 residues. CDR3 nucleotides: TGTGCCAGCAGCCATGGCTCCGGGACTAGTCTGTACAATGAGCAGTTCTTC. Amino acid sequence: CASSHGSGTSLYNEQFF.

In the case of this clonotype: One end of the junction does not line up with germline, which may come from a read error. Here the CDR3 DNA reads TGCGCCAGCAGCTCCGGATCAAACTATGGCTTCACCTTC. Translated, it gives CASSSGSNYGFTF. J is TRBJ1-2 and V is TRBV5-1; D uncertain. Germline CDR1 and CDR2: SGHRS and YFSETQ. This CDR3 is built from 13 residues.

The chain carries TRBV21-1 and TRBJ2-3; the table gives TRBD1 as D, unverified against the DNA. TRBV21-1 is listed as a pseudogene. CDR3 size: 9 residues. The CDR3 loop reads CASTRTRDF. Here the CDR3 DNA reads TGTGCCAGCACCCGGACGAGGGATTTT.

The sample holds a few counts of this clonotype. The chain uses TRBV10-3 and TRBJ2-7; 8 nucleotides line up with TRBD1. Trimming removed 5 bases from V and 0 bases from J; junction bases left unmatched: 3. Germline lookup yields CDR1 ENHRY and CDR2 SYGVKD. This CDR3 has 14 residues. CDR3 in amino acids: CAISRQGSSYEQYF. The CDR3, as DNA: TGTGCCATCAGTAGACAGGGGTCCTCCTACGAGCAGTACTTC.

This clonotype was seen a few times. This chain connects TRBV28 to TRBJ2-7, with D possibly matching TRBD2 (5 bases). Germline V gives CDR1 MDHEN, CDR2 SYDVKM. This CDR3 has 12 residues. The germline V and J ends were trimmed by 3 bases and 4 bases, with 7 bases remaining between them. This CDR3 reads CASSFRGYEQYF. DNA of the CDR3: TGTGCCAGCAGTTTCCGGGGATACGAGCAGTACTTC.

This clonotype has a handful of counts. The gene calls are TRBV29-1 and TRBJ2-2, with D perhaps matching TRBD1 (5 bases). V dropped 6 bases and J dropped 0 bases, with 14 bases sitting between them. Germline V CDR1 and CDR2: SQVTM, ANQGSEA. The CDR3 totals 15 residues. CDR3 in DNA: TGCAGCGTCATGACAGAAATGACGAACACCGGGGAGCTGTTTTTT. This gives the protein CSVMTEMTNTGELFF.

This clonotype came up a few times. V usage is TRBV28 and J usage is TRBJ2-1; TRBD2 agrees at 14 bases. Germline CDR1 is MDHEN and CDR2 is SYDVKM. The CDR3 runs to 16 residues. J gave up 7 bases and V 4 bases, and 6 bases lay outside the gene matches. CDR3 sequence: CASSSPGTSGSNEQFF. CDR3 coding DNA: TGTGCCAGCAGTTCCCCCGGGACTAGCGGGAGTAATGAGCAGTTCTTC.

This clonotype was picked up many times. V usage is TRBV7-2 and J usage is TRBJ2-3; 11 positions match TRBD2. J was trimmed by 3 bases and V by 5 bases; bases with no gene match: 7. From germline, CDR1 is SGHTA and CDR2 FQGNSA. This CDR3 has 16 amino acids. The CDR3 region has the DNA TGTGCCAGCAGCCGAAGGGCTAGCGGGAGGACAGATACGCAGTATTTT. This translates into CASSRRASGRTDTQYF.

This clonotype was observed a handful of times. This chain uses TRBV3-1 with TRBJ2-1; 9 bases agree with TRBD2. The CDR3 is 15 residues long. Germline loops: CDR1 LGHDT, CDR2 YNNKEL (reference sequence). The V and J ends lost 1 base and 5 bases, in that order; junction bases with no gene match: 3. CDR3 DNA sequence: TGTGCCAGCAGCCAAGGGACTAGCGCCAACAATGAGCAGTTCTTC. Translated: CASSQGTSANNEQFF.

This clonotype was found many times. This chain joins TRBV2 and TRBJ2-3, with D perhaps matching TRBD1 or TRBD2 (5 bases each). The CDR3 sequence is 14 residues long. Germline V gives CDR1 SNHLY, CDR2 FYNNEI. V was pared by 6 bases and J by 2 bases, with 12 bases between. The CDR3 DNA reads as TGTGCCAGCAGGTCTTACGGGGCCACAGATACGCAGTATTTT. It is translated as CASRSYGATDTQYF. Using reference TRBV2 and TRBJ2-3 for the parts outside the CDR3, the full variable domain is EPEVTQTPSHQVTQMGQEVILRCVPISNHLYFYWYRQILGQKVEFLVSFYNNEISEKSEIFDDQFSVERPDGSNFTLKIRSTKLEDSAMYFCASRSYGATDTQYFGPGTRLTVL.

This clonotype was counted many times. This chain connects TRBV5-1 to TRBJ1-4; 8 bases agree with TRBD1. The CDR3 has 13 amino acids. The V and J ends lost 3 bases and 8 bases, in that order; junction bases with no gene match: 3. Germline V gives CDR1 SGHRS, CDR2 YFSETQ. CDR3 residues: CASSSGQGEKLFF. The DNA of the CDR3 is TGCGCCAGCAGCTCCGGACAGGGCGAAAAACTGTTTTTT.

The sample holds a few counts of this clonotype. The J gene is TRBJ2-1, the V gene TRBV19; D may be TRBD1 (6 bases). Trimming removed 1 base from V and 6 bases from J, with 7 bases in between. There are 13 residues in the CDR3. CDR1 is LNHDA and CDR2 is SQIVND in the germline V gene (reference sequence). The CDR3 coding sequence is TGTGCCAGTAGTATAGGAGGGGGCAATGAGCAGTTCTTC. This codes for CASSIGGGNEQFF.

This chain uses TRBV12-3 or TRBV12-4 with TRBJ2-7; TRBD2 agrees at 10 bases. This CDR3 has 17 residues. J was trimmed by 7 bases and V by 1 base; bases with no gene match: 13. CDR3 nucleotide sequence: TGTGCCAGCAGTTTAGAGAATTGGGCTAGCGGGAGTAAAGAGCAGTACTTC. It specifies CASSLENWASGSKEQYF.

This clonotype was seen repeatedly, ten times or more. This chain links TRBV4-3 with TRBJ2-2, with 10 bases aligning to TRBD2. Trimming took 1 base from V and 1 from J; bases not matched to a gene: 6. The CDR3 runs to 18 residues. The V gene's germline CDR1 is LGHNA and CDR2 YSLEER. CDR3 sequence (DNA): TGCGCCAGCAGCCAAGTTTCCCTAGCGGGAGAGAACACCGGGGAGCTGTTTTTT. Its protein is CASSQVSLAGENTGELFF.

This clonotype was observed a few times. This rearrangement joins TRBV27 to TRBJ2-1, with 12 bases identical to TRBD2. Germline lookup yields CDR1 MNHEY and CDR2 SMNVEV (reference sequence). V dropped 4 bases and J dropped 8; count of bases not matched to a gene: 12. CDR3 length: 17 amino acids. The CDR3 DNA reads as TGTGCCAGCAGTTCCCTTCTAGCGGGAGGGATTTTCGATGAGCAGTTCTTC. This codes for CASSSLLAGGIFDEQFF.

This clonotype was found a few times. The chain links TRBV10-3 to TRBJ2-7; 8 nucleotides match TRBD2. The length of the CDR3 is 15 residues. Germline V CDR1 and CDR2: ENHRY, SYGVKD. After removal of 2 bases from V and 1 base from J, the junction contained 4 bases not matched to a gene. CDR3 region: CAISETGTSSYEQYF. As DNA, the CDR3 is TGTGCCATCAGTGAGACCGGGACTAGTTCCTACGAGCAGTACTTC.

This rearrangement joins TRBV11-2 to TRBJ1-4; 8 bases fit TRBD1. The CDR3 covers 16 residues. Trimming cost V 6 bases and J 8 bases; bases outside gene matches: 14. The germline gives CDR1 SGHAT, CDR2 FQNNGV. CDR3 in amino acids: CASRRGTGLLSEKLFF. The CDR3 DNA reads TGTGCCAGCAGACGAGGGACAGGATTGCTTTCGGAAAAACTGTTTTTT.

V and J are TRBV12-3 or TRBV12-4 and TRBJ1-5; a possible D gene is TRBD1 (5 bases). Trimming pared 7 bases from V and 0 bases from J, leaving 16 bases between. This CDR3 comprises 16 residues. The CDR3 region is CASTRTAGLSNQPQHF. DNA for the CDR3: TGTGCCAGCACTCGGACGGCGGGGCTTAGCAATCAGCCCCAGCATTTT.

The chain combines TRBV10-3 with TRBJ2-3, with a weak D call TRBD1 (6 bases). V gave up 4 bases and J gave up 3 bases, with 8 bases separating them. The CDR3 is made up of 13 amino acids. Germline CDR1 reads ENHRY; CDR2 reads SYGVKD. CDR3 residues: CAISGTETDTQYF. The CDR3 nucleotides are TGTGCCATCAGTGGGACAGAAACAGATACGCAGTATTTT.

This clonotype was detected ten times or more. The chain joins TRBV29-1 to TRBJ1-1; D remains unclear. Germline V gives CDR1 SQVTM, CDR2 ANQGSEA. CDR3 length: 16 amino acids. The V end lost 2 bases, the J end lost 1 base, and 17 bases lay between the germline ends. In nucleotides, the CDR3 is TGCAGCGTTGAAAGGGCCGGCGCGGGATGGAACACTGAAGCTTTCTTT. Translated: CSVERAGAGWNTEAFF.

Ten or more counts support this clonotype. The CDR3 nucleotides are TGTGCCAACTCGAGGACAGGGGGTAACGAGCAGTACTTC. Amino acids: CANSRTGGNEQYF. This chain uses TRBV6-2 or TRBV6-3 with TRBJ2-7, with 10 bases fitting TRBD1. The CDR3 consists of 13 residues. V lost 10 bases, J lost 5 bases, and 8 bases stayed unmatched. Germline V lookup: CDR1 MNHEY, CDR2 SVGEGT.